This entry concerns a single T cell receptor beta chain. Time point described: newly diagnosed GD, antithyroid drugs for less than 3 months. Preparation of the TCR library used RNA extracted from PBMCs. The authors built TCR beta libraries using iRepertoire HTBI primers and Arm-PCR of CDR3 regions. TCRdb called the multiplex PCR reads again in MiXCR, with one record for every CDR3 protein. The sample gives roughly 530,000 distinct CDR3 sequences, about 16% of which show up once; roughly 25% is in the top ten. This CDR3 spans 16 amino acids. The germline V gene has CDR1 SGHVS and CDR2 FQNEAQ. J lost 4 bases, V lost 2 bases, and 6 bases had no gene match. This record belongs to a study of regulatory T cells in long-lasting Graves disease. Across the whole study: Less than 3 months of antithyroid drugs had been taken by newly diagnosed Graves' patients.

The data were also submitted as part of a second study, on T cells in Graves' hyperthyroidism and ophthalmopathy. That publication notes: Diagnosis of hyperthyroidism was new in patients aged 18 to 65, and its duration was under 2 months.

The clonotype comes from a woman aged 35-60 years with Graves disease. This specimen consisted of peripheral blood mononuclear cells (PBMCs), obtained at new diagnosis, from a patient treated with antithyroid drugs. The chain joins TRBV7-8 to TRBJ2-2, with TRBD1 identical over 8 bases. The CDR3 region has the DNA TGTGCCAGCAGCTTAAGGGGACAGGACGTCACCGGGGAGCTGTTTTTT. This sequence encodes CASSLRGQDVTGELFF. Full variable domain (missing parts from reference TRBV7-8 and TRBJ2-2): GAGVSQSPRYKVAKRGQDVALRCDPISGHVSLFWYQQALGQGPEFLTYFQNEAQLDKSGLPSDRFFAERPEGSVSTLKIQRTQQEDSAVYLCASSLRGQDVTGELFFGEGSRLTVL.